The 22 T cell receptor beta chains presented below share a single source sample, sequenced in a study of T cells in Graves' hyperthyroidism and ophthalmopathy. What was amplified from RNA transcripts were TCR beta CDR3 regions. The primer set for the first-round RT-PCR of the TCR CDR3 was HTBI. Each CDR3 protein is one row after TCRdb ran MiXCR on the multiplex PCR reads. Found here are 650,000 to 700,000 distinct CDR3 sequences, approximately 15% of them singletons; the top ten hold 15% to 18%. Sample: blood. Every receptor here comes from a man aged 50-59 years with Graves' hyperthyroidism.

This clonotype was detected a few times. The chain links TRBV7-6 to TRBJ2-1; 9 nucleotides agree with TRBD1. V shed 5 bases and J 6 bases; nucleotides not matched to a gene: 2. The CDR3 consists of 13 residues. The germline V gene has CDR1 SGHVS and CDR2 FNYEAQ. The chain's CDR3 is CASSGTGSNEQFF. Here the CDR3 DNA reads TGTGCCAGCAGCGGGACAGGGAGCAATGAGCAGTTCTTC.

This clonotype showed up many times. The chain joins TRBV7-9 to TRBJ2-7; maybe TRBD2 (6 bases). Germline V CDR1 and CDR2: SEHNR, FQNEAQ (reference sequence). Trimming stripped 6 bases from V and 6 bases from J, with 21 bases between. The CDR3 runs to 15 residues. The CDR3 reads CASSPAPGISGEQYF. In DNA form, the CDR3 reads TGTGCCAGCAGTCCTGCTCCGGGAATTAGCGGCGAGCAGTACTTC.

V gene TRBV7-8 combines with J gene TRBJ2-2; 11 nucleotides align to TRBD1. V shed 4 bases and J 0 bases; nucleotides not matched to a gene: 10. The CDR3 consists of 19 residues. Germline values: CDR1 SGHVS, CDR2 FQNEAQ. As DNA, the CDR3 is TGTGCCAGCAGCTCCAGGACAGGGGGCCGCCCTACGAACACCGGGGAGCTGTTTTTT. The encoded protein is CASSSRTGGRPTNTGELFF.

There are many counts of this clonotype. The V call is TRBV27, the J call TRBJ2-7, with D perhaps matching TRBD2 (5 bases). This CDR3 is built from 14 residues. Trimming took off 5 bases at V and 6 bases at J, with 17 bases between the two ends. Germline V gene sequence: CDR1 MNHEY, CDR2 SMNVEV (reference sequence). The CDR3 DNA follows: TGTGCCAGCAGTGAGGAGACTAAGTACGGCGAGCAGTACTTC. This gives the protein CASSEETKYGEQYF.

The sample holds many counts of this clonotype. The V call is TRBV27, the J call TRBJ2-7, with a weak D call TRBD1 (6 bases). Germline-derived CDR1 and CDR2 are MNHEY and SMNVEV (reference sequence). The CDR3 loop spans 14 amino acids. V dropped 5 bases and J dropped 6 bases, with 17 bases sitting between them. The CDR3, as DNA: TGTGCCAGCAGTGTAGTACAGGGTATCGCCGAGCAGTACTTC. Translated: CASSVVQGIAEQYF.

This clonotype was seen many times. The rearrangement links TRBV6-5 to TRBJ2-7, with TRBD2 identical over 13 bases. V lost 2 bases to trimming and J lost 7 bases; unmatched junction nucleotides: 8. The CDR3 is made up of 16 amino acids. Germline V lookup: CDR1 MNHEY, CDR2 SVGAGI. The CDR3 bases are TGTGCCAGCAGTTACCGGACTAGCGGGAGTTCTGGGGAGCAGTACTTC. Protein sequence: CASSYRTSGSSGEQYF.

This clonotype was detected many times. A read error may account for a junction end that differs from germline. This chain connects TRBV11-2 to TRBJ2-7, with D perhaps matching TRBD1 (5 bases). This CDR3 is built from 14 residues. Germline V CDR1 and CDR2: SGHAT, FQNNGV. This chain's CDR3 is CASSLSGQGEEQYF. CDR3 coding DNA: TGTGCTAGCAGCTTAAGTGGGCAGGGTGAAGAGCAGTACTTC.

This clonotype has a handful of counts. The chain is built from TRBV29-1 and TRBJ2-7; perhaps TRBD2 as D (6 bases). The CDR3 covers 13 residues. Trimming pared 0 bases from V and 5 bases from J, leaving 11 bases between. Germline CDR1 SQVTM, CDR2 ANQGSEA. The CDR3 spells CSVEDRGNNEQYF. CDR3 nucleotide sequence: TGCAGCGTTGAAGATCGCGGGAACAACGAGCAGTACTTC.

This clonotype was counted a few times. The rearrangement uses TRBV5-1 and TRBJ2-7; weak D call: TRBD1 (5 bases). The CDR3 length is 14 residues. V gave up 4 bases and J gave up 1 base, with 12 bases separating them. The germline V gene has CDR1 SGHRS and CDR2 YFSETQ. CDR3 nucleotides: TGCGCCAGCAGCGCCGACAGTACGTCCTACGAGCAGTACTTC. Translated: CASSADSTSYEQYF.

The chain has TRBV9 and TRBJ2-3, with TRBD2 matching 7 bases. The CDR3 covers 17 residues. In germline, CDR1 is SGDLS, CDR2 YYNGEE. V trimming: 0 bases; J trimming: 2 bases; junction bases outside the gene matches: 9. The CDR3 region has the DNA TGTGCCAGCAGCGTAGATCCCACTAGCGAAGCCACAGATACGCAGTATTTT. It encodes CASSVDPTSEATDTQYF.

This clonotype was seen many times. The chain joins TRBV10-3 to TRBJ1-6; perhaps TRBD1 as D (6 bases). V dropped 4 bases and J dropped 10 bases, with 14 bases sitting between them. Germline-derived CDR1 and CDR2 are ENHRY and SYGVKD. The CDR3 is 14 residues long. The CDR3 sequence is CAISAGGAESPLHF. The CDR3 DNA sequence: TGTGCCATCAGTGCTGGGGGGGCTGAATCACCCCTCCACTTT.

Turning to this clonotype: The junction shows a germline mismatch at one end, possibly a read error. This CDR3 reads CASSLVQGDKNVQYF. Written as DNA, the CDR3 is TGTGCCAGCAGCTTAGTGCAGGGGGACAAAAACGTTCAGTACTTC. V is TRBV7-9 and J is TRBJ2-4, with TRBD1 matching over 7 bases. The CDR3 runs 15 residues. Looked up from germline, CDR1 is SEHNR and CDR2 is FQNEAQ (reference sequence).

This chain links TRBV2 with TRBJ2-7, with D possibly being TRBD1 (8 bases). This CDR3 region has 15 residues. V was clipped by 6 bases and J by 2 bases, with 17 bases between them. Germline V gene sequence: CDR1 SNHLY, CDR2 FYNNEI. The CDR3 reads CASRGGTGEAYEQYF. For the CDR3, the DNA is TGTGCCAGCAGGGGGGGGACAGGCGAGGCCTACGAGCAGTACTTC.

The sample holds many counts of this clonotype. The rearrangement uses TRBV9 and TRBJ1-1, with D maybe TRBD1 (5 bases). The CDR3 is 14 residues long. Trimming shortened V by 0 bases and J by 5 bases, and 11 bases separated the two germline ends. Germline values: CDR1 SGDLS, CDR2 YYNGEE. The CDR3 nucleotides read TGTGCCAGCAGCGTAGGGGCTGAGGGGACTGAAGCTTTCTTT. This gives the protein CASSVGAEGTEAFF.

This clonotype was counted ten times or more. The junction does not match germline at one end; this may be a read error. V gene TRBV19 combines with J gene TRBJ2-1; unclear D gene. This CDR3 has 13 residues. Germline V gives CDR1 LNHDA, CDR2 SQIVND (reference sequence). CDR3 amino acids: CASSVEIYNEQFF. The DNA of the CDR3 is TGTGCCAGTAGTGTAGAGATCTACAATGAGCAGTTCTTC.

Here the CDR3 reads CATYDKNTEAFF. The CDR3 DNA follows: TGTGCCACCTACGACAAGAACACTGAAGCTTTCTTT. This sequence joins TRBV28 and TRBJ1-1; D remains unclear. CDR1 is MDHEN, CDR2 SYDVKM, per germline. V was shortened by 10 bases and J by 1 base, with 10 bases between the two germline ends. The CDR3 runs 12 residues.

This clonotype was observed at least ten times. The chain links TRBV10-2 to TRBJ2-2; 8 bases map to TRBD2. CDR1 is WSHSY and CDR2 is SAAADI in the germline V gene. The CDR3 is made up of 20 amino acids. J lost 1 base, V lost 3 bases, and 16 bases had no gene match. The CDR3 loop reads CASSDPGLGTTSGNTGELFF. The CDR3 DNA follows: TGCGCCAGCAGTGATCCGGGACTAGGAACCACAAGCGGGAACACCGGGGAGCTGTTTTTT.

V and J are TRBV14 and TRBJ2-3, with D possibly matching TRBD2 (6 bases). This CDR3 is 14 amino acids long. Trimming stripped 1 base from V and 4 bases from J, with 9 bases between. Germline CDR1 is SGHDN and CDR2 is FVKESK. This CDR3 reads CASSQGGGSDTQYF. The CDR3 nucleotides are TGTGCCAGCAGCCAAGGAGGAGGGTCAGATACGCAGTATTTT.

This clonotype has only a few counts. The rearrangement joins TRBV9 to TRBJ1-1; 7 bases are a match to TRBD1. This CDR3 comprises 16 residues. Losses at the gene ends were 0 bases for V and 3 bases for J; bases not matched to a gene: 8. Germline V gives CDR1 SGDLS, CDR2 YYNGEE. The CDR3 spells CASSVGGGDSHTEAFF. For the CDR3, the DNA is TGTGCCAGCAGCGTAGGAGGGGGGGACAGCCACACTGAAGCTTTCTTT.

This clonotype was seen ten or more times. The DNA for the CDR3 is TGCAGTGCTAGTGGGGACTCCCCTCGCGAGCAGTACTTC. Amino acids: CSASGDSPREQYF. The chain has TRBV20-1 and TRBJ2-7, with a weak D call TRBD2 (6 bases). CDR1 DFQATT and CDR2 SNEGSKA come from the germline V gene (reference sequence). V was shortened by 3 bases and J by 6 bases, with 15 bases between the two germline ends. The CDR3 has 13 residues.

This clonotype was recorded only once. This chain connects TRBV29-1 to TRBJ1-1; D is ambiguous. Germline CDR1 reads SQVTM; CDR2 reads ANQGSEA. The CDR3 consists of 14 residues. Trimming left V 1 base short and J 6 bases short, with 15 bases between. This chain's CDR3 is CSVEGVPLRSEAFF. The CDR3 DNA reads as TGCAGCGTTGAAGGTGTGCCCCTCCGGTCTGAAGCTTTCTTT. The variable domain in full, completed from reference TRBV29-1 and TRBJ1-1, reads SAVISQKPSRDICQRGTSLTIQCQVDSQVTMMFWYRQQPGQSLTLIATANQGSEATYESGFVIDKFPISRPNLTFSTLTVSNMSPEDSSIYLCSVEGVPLRSEAFFGQGTRLTVV.

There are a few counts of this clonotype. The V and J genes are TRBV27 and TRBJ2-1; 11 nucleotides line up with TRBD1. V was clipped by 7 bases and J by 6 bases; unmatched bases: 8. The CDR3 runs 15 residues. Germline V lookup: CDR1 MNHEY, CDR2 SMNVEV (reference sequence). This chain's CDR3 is CASTPGTGGSNEQFF. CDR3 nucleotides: TGTGCCAGCACCCCTGGGACAGGGGGGAGCAATGAGCAGTTCTTC.